This T cell receptor beta chain is drawn from a study of T cells in Graves' hyperthyroidism and ophthalmopathy. General study findings and limits: Through a model of 13 V-J features, ophthalmopathy was separated from stable hyperthyroidism. The model's output predicted ophthalmopathy at a median of about 5.9 months prior to onset. Appearing also in blood were most of the thyroid clonotypes expanded above 0.001.

PBMCs were collected from an approximately 10 ml volume of fresh peripheral blood. Germline CDR1 is MGHRA and CDR2 is YSYEKL. V was clipped by 0 bases and J by 2 bases; unmatched bases: 2. The CDR3 has 16 amino acids. RNA transcripts were the template for amplifying TCR beta CDR3 regions. The HTBI primer set was used in a first-round RT-PCR of the TCR CDR3. One entry per CDR3 protein, called by TCRdb with MiXCR from the multiplex PCR reads. The table has 600,000 to 650,000 distinct CDR3 sequences, less than 25% seen once. In regard to this clonotype: Its antigen is undetermined.

The source is a man under 40 with Graves' ophthalmopathy. The rearrangement uses TRBV4-1 and TRBJ2-1; 9 nucleotides match TRBD2. The sequencing sample was made of blood. The CDR3 nucleotides read TGCGCCAGCAGCCAAGACGCGGGAGGGGCCTACAATGAGCAGTTCTTC. Protein product: CASSQDAGGAYNEQFF.